This is a list of T cell receptor beta chains from one sample in a study of shared T cell receptors in the human thymus. Only in-frame clones appear in the TCRdb table, and some are missing; sequencing was by immunoSEQ multiplex PCR. The sample lists some 660,000 clones, around 87% occurring once. These data were also reused for a study on human thymus T cells.

The sequenced sample was thymocytes. All receptors derive from a boy younger than two with a congenital heart defect. Each CDR3 is given with its conserved first and last residue. The order of the fields is clone size, D gene, V gene, J gene, CDR3 protein, CDR3 DNA. D genes are given only for firm matches. The listing skips clone size in some rows; elsewhere it reads once, few, many or a size class.

clone size: -
D gene: -
V gene: TRBV19
J gene: TRBJ1-1
CDR3 protein: CASSIRGTEAFF
CDR3 DNA: TGTGCCAGTAGTATCAGGGGCACTGAAGCTTTCTTT

clone size: -
D gene: TRBD2
V gene: TRBV7-6
J gene: TRBJ2-7
CDR3 protein: CASSVNLAGGTYEQYF
CDR3 DNA: TGTGCCAGCAGCGTCAACCTAGCGGGAGGTACCTACGAGCAGTACTTC

clone size: -
D gene: TRBD2
V gene: TRBV19
J gene: TRBJ2-3
CDR3 protein: CASSIAKRGGAYTQYF
CDR3 DNA: TGTGCCAGTAGCATCGCCAAGCGGGGGGGCGCGTATACGCAGTATTTT

clone size: -
D gene: TRBD1
V gene: TRBV6-1
J gene: TRBJ1-2
CDR3 protein: CASRATGGVNGYTF
CDR3 DNA: TGTGCCAGCAGAGCTACAGGGGGGGTGAATGGCTACACCTTC

clone size: -
D gene: -
V gene: TRBV27
J gene: TRBJ1-1
CDR3 protein: CASSLGGNTEAFF
CDR3 DNA: TGTGCCAGCAGTTTGGGAGGGAACACTGAAGCTTTCTTT

clone size: -
D gene: TRBD2
V gene: TRBV4-3
J gene: TRBJ2-3
CDR3 protein: CASSPGLAGGLGTDTQYF
CDR3 DNA: TGCGCCAGCAGCCCGGGACTAGCGGGGGGGCTGGGCACAGATACGCAGTATTTT

clone size: -
D gene: TRBD1
V gene: TRBV7-8
J gene: TRBJ1-1
CDR3 protein: CASSLAWGTGENTEAFF
CDR3 DNA: TGTGCCAGCAGCTTAGCGTGGGGGACAGGGGAGAACACTGAAGCTTTCTTT

clone size: -
D gene: TRBD1
V gene: TRBV10-2
J gene: TRBJ1-2
CDR3 protein: CASNTKTGGPYGYTF
CDR3 DNA: TGCGCCAGCAACACGAAGACAGGGGGCCCCTATGGCTACACCTTC

clone size: -
D gene: -
V gene: TRBV30
J gene: TRBJ2-6
CDR3 protein: CARESGANVLTF
CDR3 DNA: TGTGCCCGGGAATCCGGGGCCAACGTCCTGACTTTC

clone size: -
D gene: -
V gene: TRBV5-1
J gene: TRBJ1-1
CDR3 protein: CASSPKPGNTEAFF
CDR3 DNA: TGCGCCAGCAGCCCAAAGCCAGGTAACACTGAAGCTTTCTTT

clone size: -
D gene: TRBD1
V gene: TRBV10-3
J gene: TRBJ1-6
CDR3 protein: CAIGGQGLGSPLHF
CDR3 DNA: TGTGCCATCGGTGGACAGGGGTTAGGTTCACCCCTCCACTTT

clone size: -
D gene: -
V gene: TRBV4-3
J gene: TRBJ1-4
CDR3 protein: CASSQDPSGGRLGEKLFF
CDR3 DNA: TGCGCCAGCAGCCAAGACCCCTCTGGTGGGCGACTAGGTGAAAAACTGTTTTTT

clone size: -
D gene: TRBD1
V gene: TRBV7-2
J gene: TRBJ1-1
CDR3 protein: CASNPTGGSNTEAFF
CDR3 DNA: TGTGCCAGCAACCCAACAGGGGGATCGAACACTGAAGCTTTCTTT

clone size: -
D gene: TRBD2
V gene: TRBV18
J gene: TRBJ2-3
CDR3 protein: CASSPFDAGGPGTDTQYF
CDR3 DNA: TGTGCCAGCTCACCCTTCGACGCGGGGGGGCCTGGCACAGATACGCAGTATTTT

clone size: -
D gene: -
V gene: TRBV27
J gene: TRBJ1-2
CDR3 protein: CASSQPGSSHGYTF
CDR3 DNA: TGTGCCAGCAGCCAGCCCGGGTCCAGTCATGGCTACACCTTC

clone size: once
D gene: TRBD2
V gene: TRBV5-6
J gene: TRBJ2-3
CDR3 protein: CASSSIPGGRDTDTQYF
CDR3 DNA: TGTGCCAGCAGCTCGATCCCGGGGGGGCGGGACACAGATACGCAGTATTTT

clone size: -
D gene: -
V gene: TRBV10-3
J gene: TRBJ1-1
CDR3 protein: CAITEQGFMFDDTEAFF
CDR3 DNA: TGTGCCATCACCGAACAGGGATTTATGTTCGACGACACTGAAGCTTTCTTT

clone size: -
D gene: TRBD2
V gene: TRBV7-9
J gene: TRBJ2-7
CDR3 protein: CASSQMTSGPYEQYF
CDR3 DNA: TGTGCCAGCAGCCAGATGACTAGCGGACCCTACGAGCAGTACTTC

clone size: once
D gene: TRBD2
V gene: TRBV4-1
J gene: TRBJ2-3
CDR3 protein: CASSLDTGLAETDTQYF
CDR3 DNA: TGCGCCAGCAGCCTTGATACGGGACTAGCGGAGACAGATACGCAGTATTTT

clone size: -
D gene: TRBD1
V gene: TRBV18
J gene: TRBJ1-1
CDR3 protein: CASSPLNWDRGRAFF
CDR3 DNA: TGTGCCAGCTCACCTCTGAATTGGGACAGGGGGCGAGCTTTCTTT

clone size: -
D gene: -
V gene: TRBV18
J gene: TRBJ2-1
CDR3 protein: CASSPSASGEQFF
CDR3 DNA: TGTGCCAGCTCACCATCTGCGAGTGGTGAGCAGTTCTTC

clone size: -
D gene: TRBD1
V gene: TRBV7-2
J gene: TRBJ1-4
CDR3 protein: CASSLSPAEQGGEKLFF
CDR3 DNA: TGTGCCAGCAGCTTATCCCCTGCCGAACAGGGGGGTGAAAAACTGTTTTTT

clone size: few
D gene: -
V gene: TRBV6-6
J gene: TRBJ2-7
CDR3 protein: CASSPGRSCLSQYF
CDR3 DNA: TGTGCCAGCAGTCCAGGGAGGAGCTGTCTCTCACAGTACTTC

clone size: -
D gene: TRBD2
V gene: TRBV5-5
J gene: TRBJ2-1
CDR3 protein: CASSHRPSGVYNEQFF
CDR3 DNA: TGTGCCAGCAGCCACCGTCCTAGCGGGGTCTACAATGAGCAGTTCTTC

clone size: -
D gene: TRBD2
V gene: TRBV10-2
J gene: TRBJ2-7
CDR3 protein: CASFEASGRNEQYF
CDR3 DNA: TGCGCCAGCTTTGAGGCTAGCGGGAGGAACGAGCAGTACTTC

clone size: once
D gene: -
V gene: TRBV15
J gene: TRBJ2-6
CDR3 protein: CATSRGSYYSGANVLTF
CDR3 DNA: TGTGCCACCAGCAGGGGCAGTTATTACTCTGGGGCCAACGTCCTGACTTTC

clone size: -
D gene: -
V gene: TRBV28
J gene: TRBJ2-3
CDR3 protein: CASVGKRTSTDTQYF
CDR3 DNA: TGTGCCAGCGTTGGGAAGCGGACCTCCACAGATACGCAGTATTTT

clone size: -
D gene: TRBD1
V gene: TRBV28
J gene: TRBJ1-4
CDR3 protein: CASSTRQGHTTNEKLFF
CDR3 DNA: TGTGCCAGCAGTACCAGACAGGGGCATACAACTAATGAAAAACTGTTTTTT

clone size: once
D gene: -
V gene: TRBV7-6
J gene: TRBJ2-1
CDR3 protein: CASSSVRGFNEQFF
CDR3 DNA: TGTGCCAGCAGCTCCGTCCGGGGTTTCAATGAGCAGTTCTTC

clone size: -
D gene: TRBD1
V gene: TRBV7-6
J gene: TRBJ1-2
CDR3 protein: CASSLEPNRGLGNYGYTF
CDR3 DNA: TGTGCCAGCAGCTTAGAGCCCAACAGGGGTCTGGGAAACTATGGCTACACCTTC

clone size: -
D gene: -
V gene: TRBV6-1
J gene: TRBJ2-7
CDR3 protein: CATRQFSYEQYF
CDR3 DNA: TGTGCCACCAGACAGTTTTCCTACGAGCAGTACTTC

clone size: once
D gene: TRBD2
V gene: TRBV4-2
J gene: TRBJ2-1
CDR3 protein: CASSQRGLAGGISSYNEQFF
CDR3 DNA: TGTGCCAGCAGCCAAAGGGGACTAGCGGGGGGTATAAGCTCCTACAATGAGCAGTTCTTC